These 18 T cell receptor beta chains share one sample of origin, sequenced in a study of blood T cells in healthy people across ages. With a J-beta primer mix and a sample-barcoded 5' primer, a second PCR ran about 7 to 12 cycles. TCRdb itself ran the 5' RACE reads through MiXCR, one entry per CDR3 protein. The table includes some 850,000 distinct CDR3 sequences, around a quarter detected once. The same sample was also studied in work on T cells of mothers and their children.

Specimen: blood. The receptors were gathered from a boy aged 5-17 years in good health.

This clonotype appeared a few times. The gene calls are TRBV5-6 and TRBJ2-4, with 7 bases aligning to TRBD1. J was trimmed by 1 base and V by 4 bases; bases with no gene match: 2. The germline V gene encodes CDR1 SGHDT and CDR2 YYEEEE. CDR3 length: 14 amino acids. The CDR3 loop is CASSQGEAKNIQYF. In DNA form, the CDR3 reads TGTGCCAGCAGCCAGGGGGAGGCCAAAAACATTCAGTACTTC.

This clonotype occurred many times. The junction shows a germline mismatch at one end, possibly a read error. This chain uses TRBV12-3 or TRBV12-4 with TRBJ1-2; 7 bases agree with TRBD1. CDR3 length: 12 amino acids. CDR3 amino acids: CASSTGDYGYTF. The CDR3 bases are TGTGCCAGCAGCACAGGGGACTACGGCTACACCTTC.

The V call is TRBV5-1, the J call TRBJ2-6; 8 bases align to TRBD1. V shed 2 bases, J shed 6 bases, and the junction held 13 bases outside the gene matches. Germline loops: CDR1 SGHRS, CDR2 YFSETQ. The CDR3 consists of 18 residues. CDR3 nucleotides: TGCGCCAGCAGCTTCAGCGGACCCGGACAGGGCATGGCCAACGTCCTGACTTTC. It yields the protein CASSFSGPGQGMANVLTF.

V usage is TRBV12-3 or TRBV12-4 and J usage is TRBJ2-7, with D tentatively TRBD1 (6 bases). The CDR3 is 14 residues long. The V end was cut by 6 bases, the J end by 7 bases, with 19 bases between. The CDR3 sequence is CASSPTGTWREQYF. As DNA, the CDR3 is TGTGCCAGCAGCCCGACAGGAACATGGAGGGAGCAGTACTTC.

This clonotype has more than one count but fewer than ten. The final CDR3 position lacks the conserved phenylalanine or tryptophan, pointing to a likely read error. This rearrangement joins TRBV9 to TRBJ1-1; D is perhaps TRBD1 (6 bases). Trimming cost V 2 bases and J 6 bases, with 11 bases left between them. The CDR3 extends over 13 amino acids. The germline V gene has CDR1 SGDLS and CDR2 YYNGEE. CDR3 in amino acids: CASSVSGTSEAFL. CDR3 bases: TGTGCCAGCAGCGTTTCCGGGACATCTGAAGCTTTCCTT.

The chain combines TRBV30 with TRBJ1-1; D gene unclear. The V end lost 3 bases, the J end lost 0 bases, and 8 bases lay between the germline ends. From germline, CDR1 is GTSNPN and CDR2 SVGIG (reference sequence). The CDR3 spans 13 residues. CDR3 DNA sequence: TGTGCCTGGAGACCCATCATGAACACTGAAGCTTTCTTT. Encoded protein: CAWRPIMNTEAFF.

J is TRBJ1-2 and V is TRBV12-3 or TRBV12-4; 8 bases align to TRBD1. The CDR3 spans 15 residues. The junction had 10 bases not matched to a gene; V was cut back by 6 bases and J by 4 bases. CDR3: CASSLDRANPYGYTF. The CDR3 DNA sequence: TGTGCCAGCAGCTTGGACAGGGCGAACCCCTATGGCTACACCTTC.

This clonotype was counted between two and nine times. CDR3 protein: CASSYGGSQETQYF. In DNA form, the CDR3 reads TGTGCCAGCAGTTACGGGGGGTCCCAAGAGACCCAGTACTTC. The V and J genes are TRBV6-5 and TRBJ2-5; a possible D gene is TRBD2 (6 bases). Between the trimmed V and J ends, which lost 2 bases and 1 base, there was a span of 8 bases. CDR3 size: 14 residues. Germline-derived CDR1 and CDR2 are MNHEY and SVGAGI.

The chain carries TRBV6-1 and TRBJ2-7, with a weak D call TRBD2 (7 bases). Trimming shortened V by 7 bases and J by 2 bases, and 21 bases separated the two germline ends. Germline lookup yields CDR1 MNHNS and CDR2 SASEGT. This CDR3 is 16 amino acids long. CDR3 DNA: TGTGCCAGCATTGGGGGTCGTCGGGGGGCCACCTACGAGCAGTACTTC. Residues: CASIGGRRGATYEQYF.

The gene calls are TRBV29-1 and TRBJ2-3; 10 bases fit TRBD2. CDR1 SQVTM and CDR2 ANQGSEA come from the germline V gene. J gave up 3 bases and V 3 bases, and 9 bases lay outside the gene matches. The CDR3 runs 16 residues. DNA for the CDR3: TGCAGCGTTGAGGGGCCAGCGGGGGGGATTACAGATACGCAGTATTTT. Translated, it gives CSVEGPAGGITDTQYF.

The chain uses TRBV6-5 and TRBJ2-4, with D tentatively TRBD1 (6 bases). The germline V gene has CDR1 MNHEY and CDR2 SVGAGI. V dropped 5 bases and J dropped 0 bases, with 14 bases sitting between them. The CDR3 contains 16 residues. This chain's CDR3 is CASSRLTGLAKNIQYF. The CDR3 nucleotides are TGTGCCAGCAGTCGACTCACAGGGTTAGCCAAAAACATTCAGTACTTC.

The chain uses TRBV20-1 and TRBJ1-4; weak D call: TRBD1 (6 bases). In germline, CDR1 is DFQATT, CDR2 SNEGSKA (reference sequence). Between the trimmed V and J ends, which lost 2 bases and 6 bases, there was a span of 13 bases. The CDR3 loop spans 14 amino acids. The CDR3 reads CSARPGQRDEKLFF. For the CDR3, the DNA is TGCAGTGCTAGACCTGGACAGCGGGATGAAAAACTGTTTTTT.

The chain recombines TRBV14 with TRBJ2-7; D gene ambiguous. Germline V lookup: CDR1 SGHDN, CDR2 FVKESK. This CDR3 contains 14 residues. Trimming removed 4 bases at V and 5 bases at J, with 15 bases between. CDR3 bases: TGTGCCAGCAGCCCAACGCGCAGGTCCGACGAGCAGTACTTC. It encodes CASSPTRRSDEQYF.

This CDR3 reads CATSDLTGNHYNEQFF. The CDR3 nucleotides read TGTGCCACCAGTGATTTGACAGGGAATCACTACAATGAGCAGTTCTTC. This chain connects TRBV24-1 to TRBJ2-1, with a weak D call TRBD1 (6 bases). CDR1 and CDR2 (germline): KGHDR, SFDVKD. V was cut by 0 bases and J by 3 bases, with 11 bases left in between. This CDR3 spans 16 amino acids.

This clonotype was seen more than once but under ten times. V is TRBV15 and J is TRBJ2-7; D remains unclear. Trimming took 1 base from V and 5 from J, leaving 15 bases between them. This CDR3 is 15 amino acids long. From germline, CDR1 is LNHNV and CDR2 YYDKDF (reference sequence). In nucleotides, the CDR3 is TGTGCCACCAGCAGAGTTCGGAAAGACATGAACGAGCAGTACTTC. Translation: CATSRVRKDMNEQYF.

This clonotype was detected only a few times. This chain joins TRBV11-2 and TRBJ2-2, with 8 bases identical to TRBD2. CDR1 and CDR2 (germline): SGHAT, FQNNGV. The CDR3 sequence is 15 residues long. V trimming: 5 bases; J trimming: 3 bases; junction bases outside the gene matches: 5. The CDR3: CASSPGGADTGELFF. The CDR3 region has the DNA TGTGCCAGCAGCCCCGGGGGGGCGGACACCGGGGAGCTGTTTTTT.

This clonotype has just a few counts. The chain has TRBV5-5 and TRBJ2-5; 9 nucleotides match TRBD2. Germline loops: CDR1 SGHKS, CDR2 YYEKEE (reference sequence). V gave up 5 bases and J gave up 4 bases; unmatched junction bases: 21. The CDR3 extends over 19 amino acids. The DNA for the CDR3 is TGTGCCAGCAGTCAGGGACCGCCCGGGGCTAGCGGGACTCGAGAGACCCAGTACTTC. It is translated as CASSQGPPGASGTRETQYF.

A remark on this clonotype: The junction and the germline gene differ at one end; a read error may be behind it. The rearrangement uses TRBV6-1 and TRBJ2-1, with 7 bases that match TRBD1. The DNA end favors TRBJ2-5, so the J call may be wrong. The CDR3 length is 17 residues. CDR1 MNHNS and CDR2 SASEGT come from the germline V gene. CDR3 region: CASSAPRQGRLQGTQYF. DNA of the CDR3: TGTGCCAGCAGCGCCCCCAGACAGGGCCGACTCCAAGGGACCCAGTACTTC.